The source of this TCR beta chain is a study of CD8 T cells in ankylosing spondylitis. This clonotype was detected a few times. Quantitative 5'-RACE with molecular barcodes produced the TCR beta libraries. TCRdb fed the 5' RACE reads into MiXCR, producing one record per CDR3 protein. The table has around 300,000 distinct CDR3 sequences, around 10% seen once. The CDR3 length is 14 residues. CDR1 is DFQATT, CDR2 SNEGSKA, per germline (reference sequence). Deletions cut 5 bases from V and 4 bases from J, with 12 bases between. The rearrangement links TRBV20-1 to TRBJ1-6; tentative D call: TRBD1 (5 bases). The sequence came from a female donor with ankylosing spondylitis or in good health (not recorded which). The sample taken for sequencing was blood, either unsorted or a sorted T cell fraction (not recorded which). DNA for the CDR3: TGCAGTGCTTCGAACCAGGGATATAATTCACCCCTCCACTTT. It is translated as CSASNQGYNSPLHF.